Listed here are 9 T cell receptor beta chains from one sample, sequenced in a study of T cells in Graves' hyperthyroidism and ophthalmopathy. Regions amplified from RNA transcripts were the TCR beta CDR3 regions. An initial round of RT-PCR targeting the TCR CDR3 relied on the HTBI primer set. TCRdb re-called the multiplex PCR reads with MiXCR, one entry per CDR3 protein. Here the sample spans under 350,000 distinct CDR3 sequences, roughly 18% being singletons. Sequencing was carried out using blood. The receptors were sampled from a woman aged 45-60 years with Graves' hyperthyroidism.

This clonotype was seen more than once but under ten times. The chain links TRBV30 to TRBJ2-7; tentatively, D is TRBD2 (5 bases). The CDR3 consists of 15 residues. CDR1 and CDR2 from the germline V gene are GTSNPN and SVGIG (reference sequence). Trimming removed 0 bases from V and 0 bases from J, with 12 bases in between. Here the CDR3 reads CAWSVSYSGSYEQYF. The CDR3 DNA follows: TGTGCCTGGAGTGTATCCTACAGCGGCTCCTACGAGCAGTACTTC.

J is TRBJ1-1 and V is TRBV10-2; 9 bases agree with TRBD1. With V trimmed by 3 bases and J by 2 bases, 16 bases remained unmatched. The CDR3 is 19 residues long. From germline, CDR1 is WSHSY and CDR2 SAAADI. The CDR3 bases are TGCGCCAGCAGTGAACCCACAGGGACAGGGTATCGCTCAAACACTGAAGCTTTCTTT. This sequence encodes CASSEPTGTGYRSNTEAFF.

This chain uses TRBV27 with TRBJ2-7; no definite D call. The V gene lost 5 bases and the J gene lost 5 bases, with 13 bases spanning the gap. This CDR3 has 13 residues. CDR1 is MNHEY, CDR2 SMNVEV, per germline (reference sequence). CDR3 sequence (DNA): TGTGCCAGCAGTCCCGTGGTTGGCCACGAGCAGTACTTC. Translating gives CASSPVVGHEQYF.

This clonotype was counted many times. The chain is built from TRBV28 and TRBJ2-1; 14 bases are a match to TRBD2. From germline, CDR1 is MDHEN and CDR2 SYDVKM. With V trimmed by 7 bases and J by 10 bases, 9 bases remained unmatched. The CDR3 has 15 amino acids. In DNA, the CDR3 is TGTGCCAGCACCACCTGGACTAGCGGGGGGCCCGAGCAGTTCTTC. This codes for CASTTWTSGGPEQFF.

CDR3 DNA sequence: TGTGCCAGCAGCTTTCTTCGCGGGTCGGTCGGGGAGCTGTTTTTT. This encodes CASSFLRGSVGELFF. V is TRBV5-5 and J is TRBJ2-2, with D maybe TRBD2 (5 bases). Trimming pared 2 bases from V and 7 bases from J, leaving 15 bases between. The CDR3 contains 15 residues. Germline values: CDR1 SGHKS, CDR2 YYEKEE (reference sequence).

The chain combines TRBV10-3 with TRBJ1-6; possible D gene TRBD1, 5 bases. Germline assignment: CDR1 ENHRY and CDR2 SYGVKD. The CDR3 length is 18 residues. The V and J ends lost 1 base and 0 bases respectively, with 13 bases between them. CDR3: CAISEWDGTSSYNSPLHF. Written as DNA, the CDR3 is TGTGCCATCAGTGAGTGGGACGGCACGAGCTCCTATAATTCACCCCTCCACTTT.

There are many counts of this clonotype. V usage is TRBV28 and J usage is TRBJ2-7; TRBD1 might be the D (6 bases). The length of the CDR3 is 15 residues. The germline CDR1 and CDR2 sequences are MDHEN and SYDVKM. V shed 0 bases and J shed 4 bases, with 13 bases lying between them. CDR3 nucleotides: TGTGCCAGCAGTTTATGGGCAGGGGTTGGGTACGAGCAGTACTTC. Translation gives CASSLWAGVGYEQYF.

J is TRBJ2-7 and V is TRBV11-2; D ambiguous. The CDR3 has 17 residues. Germline lookup yields CDR1 SGHAT and CDR2 FQNNGV. V was shortened by 1 base and J by 4 bases, with 20 bases between the two germline ends. The CDR3 region is CASSLGPVGQRNYEQYF. The CDR3, as DNA: TGTGCCAGCAGCTTAGGCCCGGTGGGCCAACGAAATTACGAGCAGTACTTC.

J is TRBJ1-2 and V is TRBV4-1; D gene unclear. The CDR3 is 13 residues long. Germline assignment: CDR1 MGHRA and CDR2 YSYEKL. V gave up 4 bases and J gave up 8 bases, with 14 bases separating them. CDR3: CASSRPDGEGYTF. The CDR3 DNA is TGCGCCAGCAGCCGACCAGATGGGGAAGGCTACACCTTC.